One T cell receptor beta chain is described in this entry. PCR primers comprised 60 Vbeta and 13 Jbeta primers. Sequencing was performed with immunoSEQ multiplex PCR; in TCRdb, only in-frame clones are kept and a portion is missing. Of about 94,000 clones detected, around two thirds appear once; the ten largest clones hold 3.9%. The data were taken from a study of cytomegalovirus exposure and HLA in healthy donors. The germline V gene has CDR1 DFQATT and CDR2 SNEGSKA (reference sequence). This CDR3 comprises 11 residues. V lost 2 bases and J 7 bases, leaving 8 bases between the germline ends. The chain is built from TRBV20-1 and TRBJ2-5; TRBD2 is a possible D gene (5 bases). The sequence came from a man aged 25-45 years in good health and CMV-seronegative. Specimen: PBMCs. Here the CDR3 DNA reads TGCAGTGCTAGACTCCGGGGGACCCAGTACTTC. The encoded protein is CSARLRGTQYF.